The sequence of this TCR beta chain was determined in a study of T cells in localized non-small cell lung cancer (TCRdb year 2020). For context, the study as a whole: Comparing tumors with uninvolved tumor-adjacent lungs, the study looked at the T cell repertoires of approximately 240 patients with early-stage NSCLC. The cohort consisted of approximately 240 treatment-naive NSCLC patients whose localized lung tumors had been resected. NSCLC patients had a mean age of around 61 years, and around 130 were male and about a hundred female. What the research found in general, with its limitations: A median of approximately 57 of the top 100 tumor clones were detected in paired uninvolved adjacent lung, and approximately 28 of these tumor clones were also found among the top 100 clones of the paired uninvolved adjacent lung. Because multi-region sequencing of the tumors was not done, intratumor heterogeneity could not be ruled out. Uninvolved tumor-adjacent lung showed the highest T cell clonality, higher than tumor, which suggests more focused antigenic responses in the adjacent lung. Because the study design was exploratory, TCR variables were selected using unadjusted p-values without false-discovery rate correction. Longer overall survival was associated with higher blood T cell density, whereas shorter survival was associated with higher adjacent-lung clonality.

TCR beta CDR3 regions were sequenced from DNA using the immunoSEQ Assay. Per the authors' processing: To compute T cell density, TCR beta template counts were normalized to usable DNA, which was estimated by amplifying housekeeping genes. Richness was estimated using the preseqR package, with extrapolation to 400,000 templates for PBMC samples and to 120,000 templates for tissue samples. Clonality was calculated as one minus Pielou's evenness. Tissue-enriched TCRs were identified by differential abundance testing using productive amino-acid clonotypes, minimum total count 5 and alpha 0.1. The Jaccard Index and the Morisita Overlap Index were used to quantify repertoire overlap between compartments. GLIPH grouped TCR beta CDR3s together with public tetramer-defined viral CDR3s, and a viral motif had to include at least three viral sequences and also show V-gene enrichment. TCRdb mirrors the immuneACCESS table, restricted to in-frame sequences. Some clones are absent from its copies; in checked studies, under half trace to an unresolved V gene, and the reason for the others is unknown. V and J calls and clone size are those listed in that table; D and trimming were worked out from the DNA. This sample holds some 49,000 clones; roughly 79% were observed only once. Jointly, the top ten make up approximately 17% of the sample.

From a lookup of the germline V gene, CDR1 and CDR2 are SGHDT and YYEEEE. CDR3 length: 16 amino acids, cysteine to phenylalanine. Only CDR3 DNA is held: 48 bases, read in frame from base 1. With respect to this clone: The antigen this receptor binds is unknown. The junction departs from germline at one end; a sequencing error may be responsible. At the DNA level, this CDR3 is encoded by other sequences in the same sample as well.

At diagnosis, tumor, uninvolved tumor-adjacent lung and peripheral blood were collected and then preserved as a mix of FFPE and fresh-frozen material. For TCR repertoire profiling, the blood samples were analyzed as peripheral blood mononuclear cells. The receptor was derived from a man aged 40 to 70 with stage III lung adenocarcinoma. The rearranged segments are TRBV5-6 and TRBJ2-5, with the D gene call left open. Sequences were derived from peripheral blood mononuclear cells, sampled before any cancer treatment. The nucleotide sequence reads TGCGCCAGCAGCTTTCCGCGGCAGCCAACCCAAGAGACCCAGTACTTC. Its product reads: CASSFPRQPTQETQYF.